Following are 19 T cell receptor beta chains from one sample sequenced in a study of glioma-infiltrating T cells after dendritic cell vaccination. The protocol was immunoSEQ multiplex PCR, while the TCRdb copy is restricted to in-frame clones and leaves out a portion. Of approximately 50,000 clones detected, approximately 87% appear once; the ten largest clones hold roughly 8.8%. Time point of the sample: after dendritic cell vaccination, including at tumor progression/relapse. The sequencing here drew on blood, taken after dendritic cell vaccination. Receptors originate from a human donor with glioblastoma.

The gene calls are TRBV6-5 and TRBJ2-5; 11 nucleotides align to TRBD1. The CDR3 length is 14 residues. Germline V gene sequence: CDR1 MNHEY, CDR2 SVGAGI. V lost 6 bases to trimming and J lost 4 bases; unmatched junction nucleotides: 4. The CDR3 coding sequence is TGTGCCAGCAGCCGGGGACAGGGGGTAGAGACCCAGTACTTC. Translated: CASSRGQGVETQYF.

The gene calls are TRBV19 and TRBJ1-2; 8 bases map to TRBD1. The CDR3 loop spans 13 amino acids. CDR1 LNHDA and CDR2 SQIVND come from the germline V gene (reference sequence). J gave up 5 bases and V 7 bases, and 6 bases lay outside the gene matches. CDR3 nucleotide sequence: TGTGCCAGTATCCCACAGGGGGAGTATGGCTACACCTTC. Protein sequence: CASIPQGEYGYTF. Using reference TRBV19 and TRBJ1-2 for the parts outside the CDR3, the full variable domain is DGGITQSPKYLFRKEGQNVTLSCEQNLNHDAMYWYRQDPGQGLRLIYYSQIVNDFQKGDIAEGYSVSREKKESFPLTVTSAQKNPTAFYLCASIPQGEYGYTFGSGTRLTVV.

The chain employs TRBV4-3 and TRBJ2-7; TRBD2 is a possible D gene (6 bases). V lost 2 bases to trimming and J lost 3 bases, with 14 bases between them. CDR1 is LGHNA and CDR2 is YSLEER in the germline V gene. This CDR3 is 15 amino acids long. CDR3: CASSQLLGGNYEQYF. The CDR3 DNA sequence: TGCGCCAGCAGCCAATTGCTCGGCGGGAACTACGAGCAGTACTTC.

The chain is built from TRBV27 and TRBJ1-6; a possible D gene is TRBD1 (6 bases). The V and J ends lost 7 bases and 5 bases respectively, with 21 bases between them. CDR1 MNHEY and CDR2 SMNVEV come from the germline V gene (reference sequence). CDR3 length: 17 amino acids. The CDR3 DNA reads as TGTGCCAGCACCTCGTTTGGGGGCGGACAGAATAATTCACCCCTCCACTTT. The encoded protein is CASTSFGGGQNNSPLHF.

The CDR3 sequence: CASSWALNTGELFF. The CDR3 nucleotides are TGTGCCAGCAGTTGGGCATTGAACACCGGGGAGCTGTTTTTT. V and J are TRBV6-5 and TRBJ2-2; D unresolved. The CDR3 is made up of 14 amino acids. Trimming stripped 4 bases from V and 1 base from J, with 7 bases between. Germline CDR1 and CDR2: MNHEY and SVGAGI.

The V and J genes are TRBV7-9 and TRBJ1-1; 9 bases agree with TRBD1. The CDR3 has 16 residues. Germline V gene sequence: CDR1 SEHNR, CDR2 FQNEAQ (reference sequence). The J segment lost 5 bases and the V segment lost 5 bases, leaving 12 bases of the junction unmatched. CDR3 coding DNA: TGTGCCAGCAGCAAGGGGATGCGACAGGGGGAAACTGAAGCTTTCTTT. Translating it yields CASSKGMRQGETEAFF.

As DNA, the CDR3 is TGTGCCAGCAGCCAAGAGAGCCTATCCTACGAGCAGTACTTC. This translates into CASSQESLSYEQYF. The J gene is TRBJ2-7, the V gene TRBV14; no clear D. This CDR3 spans 14 amino acids. Germline V CDR1 and CDR2: SGHDN, FVKESK. Deletions cut 0 bases from V and 1 base from J, with 7 bases between.

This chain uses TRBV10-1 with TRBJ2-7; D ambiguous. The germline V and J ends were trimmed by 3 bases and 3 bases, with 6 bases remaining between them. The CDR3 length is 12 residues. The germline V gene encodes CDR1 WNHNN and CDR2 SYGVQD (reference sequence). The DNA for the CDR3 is TGCGCCAGCAGTGAAACCGGCTACGAGCAGTACTTC. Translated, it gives CASSETGYEQYF.

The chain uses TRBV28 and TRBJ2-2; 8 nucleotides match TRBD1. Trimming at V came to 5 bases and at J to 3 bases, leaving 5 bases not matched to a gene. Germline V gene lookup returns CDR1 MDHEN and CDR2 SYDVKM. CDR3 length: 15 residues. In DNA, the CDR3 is TGTGCCAGCAGTAGAAGGACAGGGCACACCGGGGAGCTGTTTTTT. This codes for CASSRRTGHTGELFF. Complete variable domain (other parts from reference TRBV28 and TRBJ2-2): DVKVTQSSRYLVKRTGEKVFLECVQDMDHENMFWYRQDPGLGLRLIYFSYDVKMKEKGDIPEGYSVSREKKERFSLILESASTNQTSMYLCASSRRTGHTGELFFGEGSRLTVL.

Written as DNA, the CDR3 is TGTGCCAGCAGTTACTCGAACTCCGGAGGCAATGAGCAGTTCTTC. Translated: CASSYSNSGGNEQFF. This chain uses TRBV6-5 with TRBJ2-1; the D gene is possibly TRBD2 (5 bases). Germline V gene lookup returns CDR1 MNHEY and CDR2 SVGAGI. V lost 0 bases to trimming and J lost 6 bases, with 12 bases between them. There are 15 residues in the CDR3.

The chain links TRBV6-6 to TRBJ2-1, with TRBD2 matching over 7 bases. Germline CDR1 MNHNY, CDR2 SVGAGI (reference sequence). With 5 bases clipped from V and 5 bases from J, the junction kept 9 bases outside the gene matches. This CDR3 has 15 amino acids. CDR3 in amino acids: CASSPSGVLNNEQFF. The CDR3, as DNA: TGTGCCAGCAGTCCTAGCGGCGTCCTTAACAATGAGCAGTTCTTC.

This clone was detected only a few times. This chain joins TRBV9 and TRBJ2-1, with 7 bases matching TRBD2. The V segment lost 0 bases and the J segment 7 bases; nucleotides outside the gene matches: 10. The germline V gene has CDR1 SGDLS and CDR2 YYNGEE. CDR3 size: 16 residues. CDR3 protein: CASSVAASGGLNEQFF. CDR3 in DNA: TGTGCCAGCAGCGTAGCTGCTAGCGGCGGGTTAAATGAGCAGTTCTTC.

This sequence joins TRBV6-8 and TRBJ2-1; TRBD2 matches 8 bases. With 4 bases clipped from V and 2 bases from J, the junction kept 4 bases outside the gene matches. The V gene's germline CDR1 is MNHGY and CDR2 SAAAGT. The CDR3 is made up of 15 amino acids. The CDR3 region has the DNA TGTGCCAGCAGTTTCGGACTAGCCCCCTACAATGAGCAGTTCTTC. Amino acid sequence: CASSFGLAPYNEQFF.

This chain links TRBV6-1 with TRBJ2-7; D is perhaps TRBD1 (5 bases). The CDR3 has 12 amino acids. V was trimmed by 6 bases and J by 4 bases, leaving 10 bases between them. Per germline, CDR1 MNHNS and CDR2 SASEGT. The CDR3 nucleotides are TGTGCCAGCAGAAATCAGGGTTACGAGCAGTACTTC. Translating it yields CASRNQGYEQYF.

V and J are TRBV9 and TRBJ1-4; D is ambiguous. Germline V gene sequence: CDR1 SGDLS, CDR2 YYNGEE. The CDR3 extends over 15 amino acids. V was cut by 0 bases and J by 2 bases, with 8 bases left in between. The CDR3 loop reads CASSVAEGTNEKLFF. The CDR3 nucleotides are TGTGCCAGCAGCGTAGCTGAGGGTACTAATGAAAAACTGTTTTTT.

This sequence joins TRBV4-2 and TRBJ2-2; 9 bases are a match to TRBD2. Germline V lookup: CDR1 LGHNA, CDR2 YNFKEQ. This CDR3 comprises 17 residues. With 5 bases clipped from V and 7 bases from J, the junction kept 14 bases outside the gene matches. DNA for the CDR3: TGTGCCAGCAGCGCGAGAGGGGGCGGGGGGGCCCACGGGGAGCTGTTTTTT. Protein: CASSARGGGGAHGELFF.

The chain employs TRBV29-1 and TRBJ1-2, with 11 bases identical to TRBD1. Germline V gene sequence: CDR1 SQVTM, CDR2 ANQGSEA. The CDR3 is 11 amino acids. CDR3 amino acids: CIGGQGDGYTF. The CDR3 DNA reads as TGCATCGGGGGACAGGGGGACGGCTACACCTTC.

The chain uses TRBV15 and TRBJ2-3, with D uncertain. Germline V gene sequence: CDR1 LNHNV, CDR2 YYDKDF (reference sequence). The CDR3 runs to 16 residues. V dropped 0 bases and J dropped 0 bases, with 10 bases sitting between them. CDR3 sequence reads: CATSRDPRTSTDTQYF. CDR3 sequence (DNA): TGTGCCACCAGCAGAGATCCTCGTACTAGCACAGATACGCAGTATTTT.

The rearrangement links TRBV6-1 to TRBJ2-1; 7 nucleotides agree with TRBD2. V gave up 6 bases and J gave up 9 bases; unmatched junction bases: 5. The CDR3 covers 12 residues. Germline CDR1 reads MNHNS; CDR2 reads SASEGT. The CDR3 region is CASRQAGSEQFF. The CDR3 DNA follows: TGTGCCAGCAGGCAAGCGGGGTCTGAGCAGTTCTTC.